This T cell receptor (beta chain) was identified during a study of PD-1 blockade in mismatch repair-deficient tumors. Profiling relied on immunoSEQ multiplex PCR, and the TCRdb table lists in-frame clones only, not all of them. This sample has 15,000 to 20,000 clones, with roughly 84% found just once. CDR1 and CDR2 from the germline V gene are MNHEY and SMNVEV (reference sequence). CDR3 length equals 14 residues. As to this clone: Its target is not known. At one boundary the junction diverges from the germline segment, which might be a read error.

Findings and caveats of the study: Rapid post-treatment expansion, then contraction, generally preceding radiologic response, marked tumor-resident clones.

This specimen consisted of PBMCs, obtained before pembrolizumab treatment. This TCR came from an adult with mismatch repair-deficient cancer. The chain has TRBV27 and TRBJ2-1; 7 bases match TRBD1. CDR3 region: CASSPTRDSPRCVF. The CDR3 DNA sequence: TGTGCCAGCAGCCCCACCCGGGACAGCCCCCGTTGTGTCTTC.